Ten or more counts support the clone carrying this TCR beta chain. Its antigen is unknown. This record comes from a study of breast tumors, draining lymph nodes, adjacent tissues. Study results and limitations: Most tumor T cells seemingly derive from lymph node, then expand in tumor.

TCRdb fed the multiplex PCR reads into MiXCR, producing one record per CDR3 protein. The sample holds 200,000 to 300,000 distinct CDR3 sequences, around 31% seen once. Axillary draining lymph nodes of breast cancer patients supplied the node samples. Sequencing used axillary lymph node tissue. This sequence originates from a female donor with breast cancer. Some clones in this sample may be carry-over from other donors' samples.

The CDR3 protein is CASSLSPGSTDTQYF. DNA for the CDR3: TGTGCCAGCAGCTTAAGCCCTGGAAGCACAGATACGCAGTATTTT. The chain uses TRBV7-2 and TRBJ2-3; D gene unclear. Germline V lookup: CDR1 SGHTA, CDR2 FQGNSA. There are 15 residues in the CDR3. The V gene lost 2 bases and the J gene lost 0 bases, with 9 bases spanning the gap. Together with reference TRBV7-2 and TRBJ2-3, the CDR3 gives the full variable domain: GAGVSQSPSNKVTEKGKDVELRCDPISGHTALYWYRQSLGQGLEFLIYFQGNSAPDKSGLPSDRFSAERTGGSVSTLTIQRTQQEDSAVYLCASSLSPGSTDTQYFGPGTRLTVL.